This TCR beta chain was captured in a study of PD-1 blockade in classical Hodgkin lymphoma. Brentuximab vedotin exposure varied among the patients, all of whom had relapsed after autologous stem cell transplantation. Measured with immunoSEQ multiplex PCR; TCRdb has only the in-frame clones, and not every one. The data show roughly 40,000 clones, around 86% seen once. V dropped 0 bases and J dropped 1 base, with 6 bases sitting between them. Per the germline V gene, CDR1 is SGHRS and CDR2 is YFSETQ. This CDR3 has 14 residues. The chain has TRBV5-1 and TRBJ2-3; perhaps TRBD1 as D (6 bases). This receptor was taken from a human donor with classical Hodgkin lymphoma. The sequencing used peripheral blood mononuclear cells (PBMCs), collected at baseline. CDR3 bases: TGCGCCAGCAGCTTGGCAGGGGGCACAGATACGCAGTATTTT. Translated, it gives CASSLAGGTDTQYF.